Sequencing of this T cell receptor (beta chain) was carried out in a study of shared clonotypes between healthy human individuals. Study results and caveats: Shared clonotypes across all four donors exceeded non-shared ones in generation probability. Shared clonotypes: 4.5% to 6.5% naive CD4, around 3.5% naive CD8, roughly 2.4% memory CD4, 0.4% memory CD8.

Details on this clone: Its antigen is undetermined. Other DNA sequences from this sample encode an identical CDR3 as well.

Terminally differentiated effector memory CD45RA+ cells were left out of the naive CD8 fraction, which was CD45RO-negative and positively selected for CCR7. Donors were healthy HIV-negative adults without recent acute infections or vaccinations. Using immunoSEQ multiplex PCR, the repertoire was profiled, and TCRdb retains in-frame clones only, with some absent. This sample has about 2.1 million clones, with 90% to 95% found just once. CDR1 MNHEY and CDR2 SMNVEV come from the germline V gene (reference sequence). The length of the CDR3 is 14 residues. With 5 bases removed from V and 4 bases from J, the gap between germline ends came to 14 bases.

The V gene is TRBV27, the J gene TRBJ2-5; D is perhaps TRBD1 (8 bases). The TCR sequence derives from a man aged 18 to 30 in good health. Some clones in this sample may be carry-over from other donors' samples. Sample: naive CD8+ T cells from PBMCs. CDR3 sequence (DNA): TGTGCCAGCAGTGTCACAGGGGGGGGAGAGACCCAGTACTTC. Its protein is CASSVTGGGETQYF.